This T cell receptor (beta chain) was documented in a study of T cells after yellow fever vaccination. Study-wide results and limits: FACS-sorted repertoires could contain abundant clonotypes contaminating from the bulk population. The secondary response peaked faster, at day 5 versus 15, but was weaker. The appearance of a small share of clonotypes in both CD4 and CD8 compartments was observed.

For this clonotype: Its antigen remains unknown.

TCRdb itself ran the 5' RACE reads through MiXCR, one entry per CDR3 protein. The table includes hundreds of thousands of distinct CDR3 sequences, roughly 12% detected once. This CDR3 spans 15 amino acids. V shed 5 bases, J shed 5 bases, and the junction held 8 bases outside the gene matches. Germline V gives CDR1 SEHNR, CDR2 FQNEAQ (reference sequence). The V call is TRBV7-9, the J call TRBJ1-3, with 8 bases aligning to TRBD1. The TCR originated in a man aged 25 to 45 who received the YFV17D yellow fever vaccine. Here the sequenced sample was PBMCs, taken on the day of the yellow fever booster vaccination. The CDR3 DNA reads TGTGCCAGCAGCCCAGGACAGGGAATAAGAAACACCATATATTTT. It yields the protein CASSPGQGIRNTIYF.